The 8 T cell receptor beta chains reported below all come from one sample, sequenced in a study of blood T cell repertoires in COVID-19. Libraries were prepared by immunoSEQ multiplex PCR; TCRdb keeps only in-frame clonotypes and omits some of them. Among about 120,000 clones, approximately 86% were seen once, and the ten largest hold approximately 4%. Sequencing was done on a sample of peripheral blood. The source of these receptors is a man aged 40-49 years with acute or convalescent COVID-19.

V is TRBV7-9 and J is TRBJ2-7, with 10 bases fitting TRBD1. The CDR3 is 15 amino acids. Germline loops: CDR1 SEHNR, CDR2 FQNEAQ (reference sequence). With 4 bases clipped from V and 2 bases from J, the junction kept 5 bases outside the gene matches. CDR3: CASSSRTGGAYEQYF. The CDR3 DNA reads as TGTGCCAGCAGCTCCCGGACAGGGGGGGCCTACGAGCAGTACTTC.

This clone was seen only a few times. The V call is TRBV7-9, the J call TRBJ2-1; D might be TRBD1 (6 bases). There are 13 residues in the CDR3. Germline assignment: CDR1 SEHNR and CDR2 FQNEAQ (reference sequence). Trimming left V 6 bases short and J 5 bases short, with 11 bases between. CDR3 sequence reads: CASRPQGNNEQFF. The CDR3 DNA reads as TGTGCCAGCAGGCCCCAGGGGAACAATGAGCAGTTCTTC.

This chain connects TRBV4-2 to TRBJ1-2; TRBD1 is a possible D gene (6 bases). The CDR3 consists of 16 residues. Between the trimmed V and J ends, which lost 1 base and 0 bases, there was a span of 12 bases. Germline V gene lookup returns CDR1 LGHNA and CDR2 YNFKEQ. CDR3 coding DNA: TGTGCCAGCAGCCAAGCTGAGGGGGACGCTAACTATGGCTACACCTTC. As protein: CASSQAEGDANYGYTF.

This chain's CDR3 is CATSRPDRFHEQYF. In DNA, the CDR3 is TGTGCCACCAGCCGCCCGGACAGGTTTCACGAGCAGTACTTC. The V call is TRBV15, the J call TRBJ2-7; 7 bases are a match to TRBD1. CDR3 length: 14 amino acids. The V gene's germline CDR1 is LNHNV and CDR2 YYDKDF (reference sequence). Trimming cost V 5 bases and J 5 bases; bases outside gene matches: 9. The variable domain in full, completed from reference TRBV15 and TRBJ2-7, reads DAMVIQNPRYQVTQFGKPVTLSCSQTLNHNVMYWYQQKSSQAPKLLFHYYDKDFNNEADTPDNFQSRRPNTSFCFLDIRSPGLGDTAMYLCATSRPDRFHEQYFGPGTRLTVT.

V gene TRBV4-3 combines with J gene TRBJ1-1; D is uncertain. Trimming took off 4 bases at V and 5 bases at J, with 14 bases between the two ends. CDR1 is LGHNA and CDR2 is YSLEER in the germline V gene. CDR3 size: 14 residues. Here the CDR3 reads CASSPVRGGTEAFF. The CDR3 nucleotides are TGCGCCAGCAGCCCGGTCCGGGGAGGGACTGAAGCTTTCTTT.

CDR3 sequence: CSARQPGEAFF. The CDR3 region has the DNA TGCAGTGCTAGACAGCCAGGTGAAGCTTTCTTT. The chain links TRBV20-1 to TRBJ1-1; D unresolved. Between the trimmed V and J ends, which lost 2 bases and 7 bases, there was a span of 8 bases. The germline V gene encodes CDR1 DFQATT and CDR2 SNEGSKA (reference sequence). CDR3 length equals 11 residues.

The rearrangement links TRBV7-6 to TRBJ2-2; D possibly corresponds to TRBD2 (6 bases). The CDR3 runs 18 residues. Germline-derived CDR1 and CDR2 are SGHVS and FNYEAQ. Trimming pared 0 bases from V and 2 bases from J, leaving 16 bases between. CDR3 protein: CASSLASRDWANTGELFF. CDR3 DNA: TGTGCCAGCAGCTTAGCGTCCCGGGACTGGGCCAACACCGGGGAGCTGTTTTTT. Full variable domain (rest looked up from reference TRBV7-6 and TRBJ2-2): GAGVSQSPRYKVTKRGQDVALRCDPISGHVSLYWYRQALGQGPEFLTYFNYEAQQDKSGLPNDRFSAERPEGSISTLTIQRTEQRDSAMYRCASSLASRDWANTGELFFGEGSRLTVL.

This chain links TRBV6-2 or TRBV6-3 with TRBJ1-1, with 7 bases identical to TRBD1. The CDR3 length is 14 residues. Germline lookup yields CDR1 MNHEY and CDR2 SVGEGT. V lost 5 bases to trimming and J lost 6 bases; unmatched junction nucleotides: 9. CDR3 protein: CASSTDRNAAEAFF. CDR3 nucleotide sequence: TGTGCCAGCAGTACGGACAGGAACGCAGCTGAAGCTTTCTTT.